Listed below are T cell receptor beta chains from one sample, sequenced in a study of tumor-infiltrating lymphocytes in localized non-small cell lung cancer. TCRdb keeps only in-frame clones here, not all; method: immunoSEQ multiplex PCR. The sample includes 9,500 to 11,000 clones, around 76% of them seen just once. Input material: uninvolved lung tissue not adjacent to the tumor. The receptors stem from a human donor with non-small cell lung cancer. Both conserved end residues are part of each CDR3. The D gene is left open where the match is weak. Clone sizes are given selectively: once, few, many, or a class where the clone is expanded.

TRBD1	TRBV19	TRBJ1-3	NA	CASRITGGRLGNTIYF	TGTGCCAGTAGGATTACAGGGGGAAGACTTGGAAACACCATATATTTT
NA	TRBV7-9	TRBJ1-3	few	CASSLGPAGNTIYF	TGTGCCAGCAGCCTAGGGCCGGCTGGAAACACCATATATTTT
NA	TRBV6-6	TRBJ1-1	NA	CASSYSGTQNTEAFF	TGTGCCAGCAGTTACTCAGGGACGCAGAACACTGAAGCTTTCTTT
NA	TRBV6-1	TRBJ2-3	NA	CASSSSGAVRDTQYF	TGTGCCAGCAGTTCATCGGGGGCCGTGCGGGATACGCAGTATTTT
NA	TRBV7-8	TRBJ2-6	few	CASSLVGIRGSGANVLTF	TGTGCCAGCAGCTTAGTGGGGATACGAGGCTCTGGGGCCAACGTCCTGACTTTC
TRBD2	TRBV19	TRBJ2-2	NA	CASAEQRGLNTGELFF	TGTGCCAGCGCCGAACAGCGGGGGCTCAACACCGGGGAGCTGTTTTTT
TRBD2	TRBV10-3	TRBJ2-1	NA	CAISEHPGLAGQGDEQFF	TGTGCCATCAGTGAACATCCGGGACTAGCGGGGCAAGGCGATGAGCAGTTCTTC
NA	TRBV19	TRBJ1-2	NA	CASRGIRGYTF	TGTGCCAGTAGGGGGATCCGCGGCTACACCTTC
NA	TRBV2	TRBJ2-5	once	CASTKDGAKTETQYF	TGTGCCAGCACCAAGGACGGGGCTAAGACGGAGACCCAGTACTTC
NA	TRBV4-3	TRBJ2-1	once	CASSQEASTPYNEQFF	TGCGCCAGCAGCCAAGAGGCGTCGACACCGTACAATGAGCAGTTCTTC
NA	TRBV15	TRBJ2-2	few	CATSRAGPGELFF	TGTGCCACCAGCAGAGCGGGGCCCGGGGAGCTGTTTTTT
NA	TRBV5-1	TRBJ1-2	NA	CASSLARDRTAGYTF	TGCGCCAGCAGCTTGGCCAGGGACCGAACGGCTGGCTACACCTTC
TRBD1	TRBV6-6	TRBJ1-2	NA	CASSYQDRAFGYTF	TGTGCCAGCAGTTACCAAGACAGGGCCTTTGGCTACACCTTC
TRBD1	TRBV29-1	TRBJ1-2	NA	CSVDGDRGPYGYTF	TGCAGCGTTGATGGAGACAGGGGGCCCTATGGCTACACCTTC
TRBD1	TRBV29-1	TRBJ1-5	few	CSASTGVGQPQHF	TGCAGCGCATCAACAGGGGTCGGTCAGCCCCAGCATTTT
TRBD1	TRBV7-2	TRBJ1-5	NA	CASSPGQGMVQPQHF	TGTGCCAGCAGCCCGGGACAGGGGATGGTTCAGCCCCAGCATTTT
NA	TRBV4-3	TRBJ1-4	NA	CASSQDYGREKLFF	TGCGCCAGCAGCCAAGATTATGGTCGTGAAAAACTGTTTTTT
NA	TRBV28	TRBJ2-7	medium-sized	CASSTRRAAYEQYF	TGTGCCAGCAGTACCCGACGGGCCGCCTACGAGCAGTACTTC
NA	TRBV2	TRBJ2-7	once	CASSEEVSPRGEQYF	TGTGCCAGCAGTGAAGAGGTTAGCCCACGGGGCGAGCAGTACTTC
NA	TRBV19	TRBJ1-1	NA	CASSIQGQSVEAFF	TGTGCCAGTAGTATCCAAGGGCAATCGGTTGAAGCTTTCTTT
TRBD1	TRBV4-1	TRBJ2-7	few	CASSHVGTGVVYEQYF	TGCGCCAGCAGCCACGTTGGGACAGGGGTGGTCTACGAGCAGTACTTC
NA	TRBV5-8	TRBJ2-2	NA	CASSLYTANTGELFF	TGTGCCAGCAGCTTATATACGGCGAACACCGGGGAGCTGTTTTTT
TRBD1	TRBV10-2	TRBJ1-6	medium-sized	CASSGPGQGAHNSPLHF	TGCGCCAGCAGTGGACCGGGACAGGGGGCCCATAATTCACCCCTCCACTTT
NA	TRBV6-5	TRBJ2-7	NA	CASSYTVGNYEQYF	TGTGCCAGCAGTTACACAGTGGGGAACTACGAGCAGTACTTC
TRBD1	TRBV6-1	TRBJ2-7	NA	CASSDRGLSYEQYF	TGTGCCAGCAGTGACAGGGGGTTATCCTACGAGCAGTACTTC
NA	TRBV10-3	TRBJ2-2	NA	CAISEGAGELFF	TGTGCCATCAGTGAAGGGGCCGGGGAGCTGTTTTTT
TRBD2	TRBV5-4	TRBJ2-1	medium-sized	CASSLWVAGPKDNEQFF	TGTGCCAGCAGCTTGTGGGTAGCGGGACCTAAAGACAATGAGCAGTTCTTC
TRBD2	TRBV7-2	TRBJ2-3	NA	CASSLDLAVLEDTQYF	TGTGCCAGCAGCTTAGACCTAGCGGTGCTAGAAGATACGCAGTATTTT